This TCR beta chain was identified in a study of blood T cell repertoires in COVID-19. Background on the study: PBMCs, B-cell-depleted T cells, or T cells were the source of the cDNA or gDNA that made up the material.

V gave up 0 bases and J gave up 0 bases, with 11 bases separating them. CDR3 length: 15 amino acids. The germline V gene has CDR1 GTSNPN and CDR2 SVGIG (reference sequence). Using immunoSEQ multiplex PCR, the repertoire was profiled, and TCRdb retains in-frame clones only, with some absent. The table lists roughly 69,000 clones, about 76% of them singletons. V usage is TRBV30 and J usage is TRBJ1-1; no definite D call. The TCR sequence derives from a human donor in a cohort sampled during active COVID-19. Sequencing used peripheral blood. The CDR3 bases are TGTGCCTGGAGTGTACGAACACACATGAACACTGAAGCTTTCTTT. It encodes CAWSVRTHMNTEAFF. Together with reference TRBV30 and TRBJ1-1, the CDR3 gives the full variable domain: SQTIHQWPATLVQPVGSPLSLECTVEGTSNPNLYWYRQAAGRGLQLLFYSVGIGQISSEVPQNLSASRPQDRQFILSSKKLLLSDSGFYLCAWSVRTHMNTEAFFGQGTRLTVV.